The clone carrying this T cell receptor beta chain has a count of ten or more. The sample is drawn from a study of CD8 T cells in ankylosing spondylitis. TCRdb recomputed calls from the 5' RACE reads with MiXCR, one row per CDR3 protein. The sample shows about 320,000 distinct CDR3 sequences, 11% of them seen only once. Between the trimmed V and J ends, which lost 2 bases and 5 bases, there was a span of 19 bases. This CDR3 contains 16 residues. Per the germline V gene, CDR1 is MNHEY and CDR2 is SVGEGT. The receptor's source is a female donor with ankylosing spondylitis or in good health (not recorded which). The sequencing sample was made of blood, either unsorted or a sorted T cell fraction (not recorded which). The genes are TRBV6-2 or TRBV6-3 and TRBJ2-7; maybe TRBD1 (6 bases). CDR3 sequence (DNA): TGTGCCAGCAGTTACCCCGGACAGCGTGTCACCCACGAGCAGTACTTC. Amino acid sequence: CASSYPGQRVTHEQYF.